This entry is about one T cell receptor beta chain. Antigen unknown. The DNA ends 3 residues before the CDR3 does, and the rest of the CDR3 is filled in from the germline J gene. Dot-blot hybridization genotyped cervical HPV amplified with MY09/MY11 PCR. Trimming pared 0 bases from V and 1 base from J, leaving 12 bases between. The germline V gene encodes CDR1 SGDLS and CDR2 YYNGEE. The CDR3 loop spans 16 amino acids. The data are from a study of T cells in women clearing cervical HPV infection. Across the whole study: Case blood was drawn when the lesion was first found; control blood after infection became undetectable. Study-wide findings and caveats: Unknown T-cell numbers per sample may underlie the richness differences. TRBV6-7 relative abundance averaged about 0.11% in cases and about 0.17% in controls.

TCRdb keeps only in-frame clones here, not all; method: immunoSEQ multiplex PCR. The specimen's table records more than 40,000 clones. J is TRBJ2-3 and V is TRBV9; D unclear. This sequence was found in a woman aged 18-70 years with a cervical HPV16 infection that either progressed to CIN3+ or cleared (not recorded which). The sequenced sample consisted of blood buffy coat. CDR3 protein: CASSVGADTGTDTQYF. CDR3 DNA (partial): TGTGCCAGCAGCGTAGGGGCCGACACTGGCACAGATACG.